This TCR beta chain was observed in a study of T cell changes during pregnancy in multiple sclerosis. The repertoire was sequenced with immunoSEQ multiplex PCR; TCRdb's copy has only in-frame clones and lacks some. The table lists about 40,000 clones, more than 80% of them singletons. Trimming took 3 bases from V and 2 from J, leaving 14 bases between them. The CDR3 runs to 16 residues. Germline loops: CDR1 MDHEN, CDR2 SYDVKM. The sample in question was CD4+ T cells from peripheral blood mononuclear cells, obtained in the third trimester of pregnancy. The receptor was isolated from a female donor with multiple sclerosis, enrolled in a pregnancy study. The rearrangement uses TRBV28 and TRBJ2-1; D gene uncertain. The CDR3 protein is CASSLVPASPYNEQFF. The CDR3 region has the DNA TGTGCCAGCAGTTTGGTGCCTGCGTCACCCTACAATGAGCAGTTCTTC.